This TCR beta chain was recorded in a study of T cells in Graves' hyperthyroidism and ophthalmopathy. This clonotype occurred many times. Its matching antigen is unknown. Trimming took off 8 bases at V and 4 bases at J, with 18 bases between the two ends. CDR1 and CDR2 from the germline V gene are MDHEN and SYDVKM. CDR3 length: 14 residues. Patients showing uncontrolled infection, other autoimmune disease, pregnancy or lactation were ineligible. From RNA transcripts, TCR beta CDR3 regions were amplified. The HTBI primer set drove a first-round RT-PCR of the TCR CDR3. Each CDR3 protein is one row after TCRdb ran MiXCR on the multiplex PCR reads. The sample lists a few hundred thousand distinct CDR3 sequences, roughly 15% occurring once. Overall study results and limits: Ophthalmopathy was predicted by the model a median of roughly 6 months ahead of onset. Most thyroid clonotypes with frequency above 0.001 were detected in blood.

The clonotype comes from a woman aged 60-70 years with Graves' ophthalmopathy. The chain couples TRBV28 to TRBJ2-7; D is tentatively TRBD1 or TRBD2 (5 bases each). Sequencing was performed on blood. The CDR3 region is CASLGWGILYEQYF. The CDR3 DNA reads TGTGCCAGCTTAGGATGGGGGATCTTATACGAGCAGTACTTC.